Following are 27 T cell receptor beta chains from one sample sequenced in a study of CD8+CD57+ T cells in acquired aplastic anemia. Genomic DNA templated the TCR beta VDJ and CDR3 profiling. Via MiXCR, TCRdb re-called the reads, giving one row per CDR3 protein. The sample contains some 160,000 distinct CDR3 sequences, around 52% of which appear only once. CD8+CD57+ cell expansion, shown by flow cytometry, had occurred in the patients selected for sequencing. Input material: sorted CD4+, CD8+, or CD8+CD57+ T cells (not recorded which) from PBMCs. The receptors stem from a human donor with aplastic anemia.

J is TRBJ2-5 and V is TRBV20-1; 11 bases fit TRBD2. J gave up 4 bases and V 5 bases, and 12 bases lay outside the gene matches. CDR1 and CDR2 (germline): DFQATT, SNEGSKA (reference sequence). The CDR3 runs to 16 residues. The CDR3 spells CSAWTGEGLAGETQYF. The CDR3 nucleotides are TGCAGTGCTTGGACAGGGGAAGGACTAGCGGGAGAGACCCAGTACTTC.

On this clonotype itself: This is likely a read error, given that the CDR3 carries no conserved phenylalanine or tryptophan at its end. The CDR3 here is CASSQGPGQQTQYS. The CDR3 DNA is TGCGCCAGCAGCCAAGGGCCGGGGCAACAGACCCAGTACTCC. The V gene is TRBV4-3, the J gene TRBJ2-5; D may match TRBD1 or TRBD2 (5 bases each). Trimming shortened V by 1 base and J by 6 bases, and 12 bases separated the two germline ends. This CDR3 comprises 14 residues. CDR1 LGHNA and CDR2 YSLEER come from the germline V gene.

This CDR3 is CAISGGRVGSTDTQYF. The CDR3 DNA follows: TGTGCCATCAGTGGGGGCAGGGTCGGCAGCACAGATACGCAGTATTTT. The V gene is TRBV10-3, the J gene TRBJ2-3, with D possibly TRBD1 on 5 matching bases. CDR1 is ENHRY and CDR2 is SYGVKD in the germline V gene. The V end lost 4 bases, the J end lost 0 bases, and 14 bases lay between the germline ends. The CDR3 totals 16 residues.

The genes are TRBV7-9 and TRBJ1-1, with 8 bases fitting TRBD1. CDR1 SEHNR and CDR2 FQNEAQ come from the germline V gene (reference sequence). The V segment lost 4 bases and the J segment 8 bases; nucleotides outside the gene matches: 3. The CDR3 has 12 residues. CDR3 sequence reads: CASSSGTGEAFF. The CDR3 DNA sequence: TGTGCCAGCAGCTCAGGGACAGGAGAAGCTTTCTTT.

A remark on this clonotype: An end of the junction differs from the germline gene, which may be a read error. V usage is TRBV15 and J usage is TRBJ1-1, with D possibly TRBD1 on 5 matching bases. The CDR3 consists of 12 residues. CDR1 and CDR2 from the germline V gene are LNHNV and YYDKDF (reference sequence). In nucleotides, the CDR3 is TGTGCCACCAGGACAGTAGAGGGTGAAGTTCTCTTT. Residues: CATRTVEGEVLF.

This clonotype was seen only a few times. The chain combines TRBV27 with TRBJ2-7, with D tentatively TRBD1 (6 bases). Germline CDR1 is MNHEY and CDR2 is SMNVEV (reference sequence). The CDR3 extends over 14 amino acids. V was trimmed by 4 bases and J by 7 bases, leaving 17 bases between them. In DNA, the CDR3 is TGTGCCAGCAGTTCCAACCCTCTAGGGGGAGAGCAGTACTTC. Translation: CASSSNPLGGEQYF.

The CDR3 nucleotides are TGTGCCACCGCCAGGAACGCGAACGAAAAACTGTTTTTT. As protein: CATARNANEKLFF. The chain carries TRBV19 and TRBJ1-4, with no clear D. Germline V CDR1 and CDR2: LNHDA, SQIVND (reference sequence). The CDR3 has 13 residues. Trimming stripped 10 bases from V and 8 bases from J, with 17 bases between.

This clonotype came up a few times. The V call is TRBV6-2 or TRBV6-3, the J call TRBJ2-1; 9 bases align to TRBD2. V gave up 6 bases and J gave up 7 bases; unmatched junction bases: 7. The CDR3 runs to 14 residues. Germline lookup yields CDR1 MNHEY and CDR2 SVGEGT. DNA of the CDR3: TGTGCCAGCAGCGATAGCGGGAGTACAAATGAGCAGTTCTTC. Translated, it gives CASSDSGSTNEQFF.

This clonotype has at least ten counts. The rearrangement joins TRBV6-1 to TRBJ1-6; TRBD1 might be the D (5 bases). The germline CDR1 and CDR2 sequences are MNHNS and SASEGT. The CDR3 length is 15 residues. Deletions cut 7 bases from V and 7 bases from J, with 17 bases between. The CDR3 is CASTSGVAGNSPLHF. CDR3 sequence (DNA): TGTGCCAGCACCTCGGGGGTGGCGGGGAATTCACCCCTCCACTTT.

This clonotype was observed many times. The chain uses TRBV30 and TRBJ2-7; D call uncertain. Germline CDR1 reads GTSNPN; CDR2 reads SVGIG (reference sequence). The CDR3 loop spans 14 amino acids. V was trimmed by 3 bases and J by 6 bases, leaving 18 bases between them. The chain's CDR3 is CAWSADNDLGEQYF. CDR3 nucleotide sequence: TGTGCCTGGAGCGCCGACAATGATCTCGGCGAGCAGTACTTC.

CDR3 sequence reads: CSVGADSYNEQFF. CDR3 DNA: TGCAGCGTTGGGGCGGATTCCTACAATGAGCAGTTCTTC. J is TRBJ2-1 and V is TRBV29-1; D unclear. The CDR3 contains 13 residues. CDR1 is SQVTM and CDR2 is ANQGSEA in the germline V gene. Trimming removed 4 bases at V and 1 base at J, with 8 bases between.

Points on this clonotype: A read error may explain this, as a much larger clone is one base away. The chain couples TRBV9 to TRBJ1-3, with D unresolved. From germline, CDR1 is SGDLS and CDR2 YYNGEE. This CDR3 has 17 amino acids. CDR3 sequence: CACSVYSSYVPGNTIYF. Written as DNA, the CDR3 is TGTGCCTGCAGCGTCTACAGCTCCTATGTTCCGGGAAACACCATATATTTT.

This clonotype occurred a few times. The chain recombines TRBV10-2 with TRBJ2-7; D not resolved. V was clipped by 6 bases and J by 2 bases, with 5 bases between them. Germline loops: CDR1 WSHSY, CDR2 SAAADI. The length of the CDR3 is 11 residues. The CDR3 sequence is CASRGTYEQYF. CDR3 nucleotide sequence: TGCGCCAGCAGGGGGACCTACGAGCAGTACTTC.

The sample holds many counts of this clonotype. The V gene is TRBV6-1, the J gene TRBJ2-1; 8 nucleotides agree with TRBD2. Germline CDR1 is MNHNS and CDR2 is SASEGT. The CDR3 spans 15 residues. V lost 3 bases, J lost 5 bases, and 6 bases stayed unmatched. CDR3 residues: CASSEAGGWDNEQFF. The CDR3 DNA follows: TGTGCCAGCAGTGAGGCGGGAGGTTGGGACAATGAGCAGTTCTTC.

V usage is TRBV28 and J usage is TRBJ1-5; D not resolved. Between the trimmed V and J ends, which lost 3 bases and 7 bases, there was a span of 13 bases. The germline V gene has CDR1 MDHEN and CDR2 SYDVKM. The CDR3 has 14 residues. CDR3 sequence reads: CASSLRGKGQPQHF. CDR3 bases: TGTGCCAGCAGTTTGCGAGGGAAAGGGCAGCCCCAGCATTTT.

This clonotype was seen repeatedly, ten times or more. The chain recombines TRBV11-3 with TRBJ1-1; D unclear. V was cut by 6 bases and J by 5 bases, with 16 bases left in between. The CDR3 covers 14 residues. Germline V gene lookup returns CDR1 SGHNT and CDR2 YENEEA. The CDR3 loop is CASRESMGYTEAFF. In nucleotides, the CDR3 is TGTGCCAGCAGGGAATCAATGGGGTATACTGAAGCTTTCTTT. Full variable domain (rest looked up from reference TRBV11-3 and TRBJ1-1): EAGVVQSPRYKIIEKKQPVAFWCNPISGHNTLYWYLQNLGQGPELLIRYENEEAVDDSQLPKDRFSAERLKGVDSTLKIQPAELGDSAVYLCASRESMGYTEAFFGQGTRLTVV.

The V gene is TRBV24-1, the J gene TRBJ2-7, with 9 bases identical to TRBD1. The CDR3 consists of 16 residues. CDR1 and CDR2 from the germline V gene are KGHDR and SFDVKD. The trim removed 4 bases at V and 4 bases at J, leaving 10 bases unmatched. Here the CDR3 reads CATSDPRTGEGYEQYF. Written as DNA, the CDR3 is TGTGCCACCAGTGACCCTAGGACAGGGGAGGGGTACGAGCAGTACTTC.

The chain is built from TRBV19 and TRBJ2-2, with D possibly matching TRBD1 (6 bases). The V gene's germline CDR1 is LNHDA and CDR2 SQIVND (reference sequence). CDR3 length equals 13 residues. Trimming shortened V by 5 bases and J by 8 bases, and 12 bases separated the two germline ends. Written as DNA, the CDR3 is TGTGCCAGTAGTCCCACAGGGATAGGGGAGCTGTTTTTT. Protein: CASSPTGIGELFF.

This clonotype was seen more than once but under ten times. V is TRBV15 and J is TRBJ2-7, with D maybe TRBD1 (7 bases). The CDR3 sequence is 17 residues long. Per the germline V gene, CDR1 is LNHNV and CDR2 is YYDKDF (reference sequence). Trimming stripped 0 bases from V and 0 bases from J, with 15 bases between. The CDR3 bases are TGTGCCACCAGCAGAGATGCAGGGGGGACACCCTCCTACGAGCAGTACTTC. It yields the protein CATSRDAGGTPSYEQYF. Full variable domain (remainder filled in from reference TRBV15 and TRBJ2-7): DAMVIQNPRYQVTQFGKPVTLSCSQTLNHNVMYWYQQKSSQAPKLLFHYYDKDFNNEADTPDNFQSRRPNTSFCFLDIRSPGLGDTAMYLCATSRDAGGTPSYEQYFGPGTRLTVT.

V usage is TRBV15 and J usage is TRBJ2-7; D may be TRBD1 (5 bases). From germline, CDR1 is LNHNV and CDR2 YYDKDF (reference sequence). This CDR3 contains 13 residues. V was clipped by 3 bases and J by 3 bases, with 9 bases between them. The CDR3 sequence is CATSSRASYEQYF. The CDR3 nucleotides read TGTGCCACCAGCAGCAGGGCAAGCTACGAGCAGTACTTC.

The J gene is TRBJ1-5, the V gene TRBV10-3, with D unresolved. CDR1 is ENHRY, CDR2 SYGVKD, per germline. Deletions cut 2 bases from V and 6 bases from J, with 11 bases between. CDR3 size: 14 residues. CDR3 sequence: CAISEGYGVQPQHF. In DNA, the CDR3 is TGTGCCATCAGTGAGGGTTACGGGGTTCAGCCCCAGCATTTT.

This clonotype has ten or more counts. The chain uses TRBV13 and TRBJ2-7; possible D gene TRBD2, 6 bases. CDR1 and CDR2 from the germline V gene are PRHDT and FYEKMQ (reference sequence). V lost 1 base, J lost 3 bases, and 16 bases lay in between. The CDR3 length is 16 residues. The CDR3 DNA follows: TGTGCCAGCAGCTTAGCAGATAGCGGAGTAAGCTACGAGCAGTACTTC. It yields the protein CASSLADSGVSYEQYF.

This clonotype was seen only a few times. This sequence joins TRBV25-1 and TRBJ2-7, with 9 bases matching TRBD2. CDR1 and CDR2 from the germline V gene are MGHDK and SYGVNS. This CDR3 has 14 residues. Losses at the gene ends were 3 bases for V and 2 bases for J; bases not matched to a gene: 2. The CDR3 protein is CASSERGGAYEQYF. Here the CDR3 DNA reads TGTGCCAGCAGTGAGCGGGGGGGGGCCTACGAGCAGTACTTC.

V usage is TRBV20-1 and J usage is TRBJ2-5, with D perhaps matching TRBD1 (5 bases). Germline values: CDR1 DFQATT, CDR2 SNEGSKA (reference sequence). V lost 4 bases to trimming and J lost 7 bases, with 16 bases between them. CDR3 size: 13 residues. The CDR3 DNA reads as TGCAGTGCTATTTGGACACCAGTGGGGACCCAGTACTTC. Protein: CSAIWTPVGTQYF.

A word on this clonotype: Being one base from a much bigger clone, this may be a read error. J is TRBJ2-7 and V is TRBV7-8; 9 bases line up with TRBD2. The CDR3 contains 13 residues. J gave up 3 bases and V 10 bases, and 7 bases lay outside the gene matches. The V gene's germline CDR1 is SGHVS and CDR2 FQNEAQ. The CDR3 reads CANKVAGDYEQYF. The CDR3 DNA is TGTGCCAACAAGGTAGCGGGGGACTACGAGCAGTACTTC. Looking up the rest from reference TRBV7-8 and TRBJ2-7 gives the full variable domain: GAGVSQSPRYKVAKRGQDVALRCDPISGHVSLFWYQQALGQGPEFLTYFQNEAQLDKSGLPSDRFFAERPEGSVSTLKIQRTQQEDSAVYLCANKVAGDYEQYFGPGTRLTVT.

Many counts were recorded for this clonotype. The chain employs TRBV4-2 and TRBJ2-5; tentatively, D is TRBD1 or TRBD2 (5 bases each). Trimming removed 3 bases at V and 7 bases at J, with 12 bases between. Germline V gene data show CDR1 as LGHNA and CDR2 as YNFKEQ. This CDR3 has 13 residues. The CDR3 sequence is CASSQGTPGTQYF. The CDR3, as DNA: TGTGCCAGCAGCCAGGGGACCCCGGGGACCCAGTACTTC.

The rearrangement links TRBV19 to TRBJ1-2; the D gene is possibly TRBD1 (5 bases). Germline CDR1 and CDR2: LNHDA and SQIVND (reference sequence). Trimming stripped 7 bases from V and 8 bases from J, with 14 bases between. The CDR3 totals 12 residues. The CDR3 DNA follows: TGTGCCAGTACCTCGTCGGGGCGAGGCTACACCTTC. This translates into CASTSSGRGYTF.